The next 16 T cell receptor beta chains were all read from a single sample in a study of molecular identifiers for immune sequencing clone quantification. TCRdb called the PCR reads again in MiXCR, with one record for every CDR3 protein. The sample consists of 100,000 or so distinct CDR3 sequences, under 25% of them appearing once. Material: naive CD8+ T cells from blood, with Jurkat cell RNA spiked in. The sample's subset: FACS-sorted CD8+CD4-CCR7+CD45RA+ naive T cells. The receptors derive from a human donor in good health. Some libraries in this study had Jurkat cell RNA spiked in.

This clonotype occurred many times. The chain recombines TRBV4-3 with TRBJ1-5, with D uncertain. Germline loops: CDR1 LGHNA, CDR2 YSLEER. CDR3 length: 14 amino acids. Trimming took off 4 bases at V and 0 bases at J, with 7 bases between the two ends. CDR3 residues: CASSLDYSNQPQHF. In DNA, the CDR3 is TGCGCCAGCAGCCTAGATTATAGCAATCAGCCCCAGCATTTT.

This clonotype appeared many times. The rearrangement links TRBV20-1 to TRBJ2-3, with D perhaps TRBD2 (5 bases). Germline CDR1 reads DFQATT; CDR2 reads SNEGSKA (reference sequence). Trimming cost V 3 bases and J 3 bases, with 13 bases left between them. CDR3 length: 14 amino acids. The CDR3, as DNA: TGCAGTGCTAGTGATTTAGCGCCAACAGATACGCAGTATTTT. Translation: CSASDLAPTDTQYF.

This clonotype was seen only a few times. A junction boundary mismatches the germline segment, possibly from a read error. The DNA of the CDR3 is TGCGCCAGCAGTCAAGATCGGGCAGGGGGCGTTGAAGCTTTCTTT. Protein sequence: CASSQDRAGGVEAFF. The chain links TRBV4-3 to TRBJ1-1, with TRBD1 matching 8 bases. There are 15 residues in the CDR3. CDR1 LGHNA and CDR2 YSLEER come from the germline V gene.

To note about this clonotype: This could be a read error, since a much larger clone is one nucleotide away. This chain uses TRBV27 with TRBJ2-3; 12 bases are a match to TRBD2. The CDR3 runs 15 residues. Per the germline V gene, CDR1 is MNHEY and CDR2 is SMNVEV (reference sequence). The CDR3 region is CASTLLAGGADTRYF. The CDR3 DNA reads as TGTGCCAGCACTCTACTAGCGGGAGGTGCAGATACGCGGTATTTT.

The chain joins TRBV6-2 or TRBV6-3 to TRBJ1-5, with D unresolved. The CDR3 consists of 13 residues. Germline V lookup: CDR1 MNHEY, CDR2 SVGEGT. The V end lost 0 bases, the J end lost 8 bases, and 8 bases lay between the germline ends. This CDR3 is CASSYSIGEPQHF. The CDR3 DNA reads as TGTGCCAGCAGTTACTCCATCGGGGAGCCCCAGCATTTT.

At least ten counts were recorded for this clonotype. This rearrangement joins TRBV30 to TRBJ2-7; 7 bases line up with TRBD1. This CDR3 is built from 12 residues. V lost 5 bases to trimming and J lost 3 bases; unmatched junction nucleotides: 4. CDR1 GTSNPN and CDR2 SVGIG come from the germline V gene (reference sequence). The CDR3 coding sequence is TGTGCCTGGGGGAGACAGGGCTACGAGCAGTACTTC. Translating gives CAWGRQGYEQYF. Based on the CDR3 plus reference TRBV30 and TRBJ2-7, the full variable domain is SQTIHQWPATLVQPVGSPLSLECTVEGTSNPNLYWYRQAAGRGLQLLFYSVGIGQISSEVPQNLSASRPQDRQFILSSKKLLLSDSGFYLCAWGRQGYEQYFGPGTRLTVT.

As regards this clonotype: The junction does not match germline at one end; this may be a read error. J is TRBJ2-5 and V is TRBV12-3 or TRBV12-4, with 9 bases that match TRBD1. CDR3 length equals 15 residues. This CDR3 reads CASSFSGTGQEIQYF. CDR3 bases: TGTGCCAGCAGTTTTTCCGGGACAGGGCAAGAGATCCAGTACTTC.

Remarks on this clonotype: With a much larger clone just one base away, this may be a read error. The rearrangement joins TRBV3-1 to TRBJ2-7; the D is unclear. CDR1 and CDR2 (germline): LGHDT, YNNKEL (reference sequence). The CDR3 runs 15 residues. The CDR3 DNA reads as TGTGCCAGCAGCCAAGAATACGCAACCGGCGACGAGCAGTCCTTC. It encodes CASSQEYATGDEQSF.

In this sample, this clonotype turned up many times. This chain uses TRBV27 with TRBJ1-1, with a weak D call TRBD1 (5 bases). The CDR3 is made up of 14 amino acids. Germline CDR1 reads MNHEY; CDR2 reads SMNVEV (reference sequence). With 5 bases removed from V and 1 base from J, the gap between germline ends came to 11 bases. The CDR3 sequence: CASSPLQGNTEAFF. In DNA, the CDR3 is TGTGCCAGCAGTCCACTTCAGGGGAACACTGAAGCTTTCTTT.

The chain combines TRBV28 with TRBJ2-2, with 11 positions matching TRBD1. Per germline, CDR1 MDHEN and CDR2 SYDVKM. CDR3 length: 18 residues. With V trimmed by 5 bases and J by 3 bases, 11 bases remained unmatched. CDR3 nucleotide sequence: TGTGCCAGCAGTACAACCCCGGACAGGGGGCAGGACACCGGGGAGCTGTTTTTT. Translating gives CASSTTPDRGQDTGELFF.

This clonotype was seen a few times. This chain links TRBV27 with TRBJ2-1; 11 bases are a match to TRBD2. CDR1 is MNHEY, CDR2 SMNVEV, per germline (reference sequence). Unmatched junction bases numbered 6, after V lost 8 bases and J lost 0 bases. CDR3 length equals 16 residues. Written as DNA, the CDR3 is TGTGCCAGCGGGACTAGCGGAACCAGCTCCTACAATGAGCAGTTCTTC. It yields the protein CASGTSGTSSYNEQFF.

This clonotype has ten or more counts. The genes are TRBV25-1 and TRBJ2-7; perhaps TRBD1 as D (5 bases). The CDR3 is 13 amino acids. Between the trimmed V and J ends, which lost 2 bases and 2 bases, there was a span of 7 bases. Germline values: CDR1 MGHDK, CDR2 SYGVNS. This chain's CDR3 is CASSEQGPYEQYF. For the CDR3, the DNA is TGTGCCAGCAGTGAACAGGGTCCCTACGAGCAGTACTTC.

To note about this clonotype: A much more abundant neighbour one base away suggests this may be a read error. The chain links TRBV10-1 to TRBJ2-7, with D tentatively TRBD1 (5 bases). V lost 2 bases and J lost 6, with 14 bases in between. The CDR3 runs to 14 residues. Germline assignment: CDR1 WNHNN and CDR2 SYGVQD (reference sequence). This chain's CDR3 is CASSETKQVSEQYF. The CDR3 coding sequence is TGCGCCAGCAGTGAGACGAAACAGGTCTCCGAGCAGTACTTC.

Many counts were recorded for this clonotype. J is TRBJ2-7 and V is TRBV7-9; 13 bases align to TRBD2. CDR3 size: 16 residues. V lost 4 bases and J lost 4; bases outside the gene matches: 7. Germline V gene sequence: CDR1 SEHNR, CDR2 FQNEAQ (reference sequence). The CDR3 region is CASSSRLAGGGYEQYF. In DNA, the CDR3 is TGTGCCAGCAGCTCCCGACTAGCGGGAGGCGGGTACGAGCAGTACTTC.

V and J are TRBV14 and TRBJ2-7, with D unclear. Trimming shortened V by 1 base and J by 0 bases, and 4 bases separated the two germline ends. Germline-derived CDR1 and CDR2 are SGHDN and FVKESK. The CDR3 is 13 amino acids. This CDR3 reads CASSQVASYEQYF. The CDR3 DNA reads as TGTGCCAGCAGCCAAGTTGCCTCCTACGAGCAGTACTTC.

This clonotype was found many times. This rearrangement joins TRBV7-6 to TRBJ1-5, with D perhaps TRBD1 (5 bases). The CDR3 is 14 amino acids. In germline, CDR1 is SGHVS, CDR2 FNYEAQ. V was cut by 5 bases and J by 7 bases, with 15 bases left in between. The CDR3 loop reads CASSPEGHGQPQHF. The CDR3, as DNA: TGTGCCAGCAGCCCCGAGGGGCATGGCCAGCCCCAGCATTTT.